This record looks at one T cell receptor beta chain sequence and its context. What it binds is not known. Germline lookup yields CDR1 SGHRS and CDR2 YFSETQ. V lost 4 bases to trimming and J lost 6 bases; unmatched junction nucleotides: 4. The CDR3 loop spans 13 amino acids. The record originates from a study of cytomegalovirus exposure and HLA in healthy donors. Study outcomes and limitations: Usually a TCR sequence was rare, but some public TCRs were found in many donors. The finding came from a later analysis; first-cohort TCR clusters tended to co-occur in the approximately 120 validation repertoires.

The repertoire was sequenced with immunoSEQ multiplex PCR; TCRdb's copy has only in-frame clones and lacks some. This sample has 65,000 or so clones, with under 95% found just once. The sequence came from a woman under 30 in good health and CMV-seronegative. The gene calls are TRBV5-1 and TRBJ1-2; 9 nucleotides align to TRBD1. The material sequenced was PBMCs. CDR3 residues: CASSLTGGHGYTF. The CDR3, as DNA: TGCGCCAGCAGCCTCACAGGGGGCCATGGCTACACCTTC.